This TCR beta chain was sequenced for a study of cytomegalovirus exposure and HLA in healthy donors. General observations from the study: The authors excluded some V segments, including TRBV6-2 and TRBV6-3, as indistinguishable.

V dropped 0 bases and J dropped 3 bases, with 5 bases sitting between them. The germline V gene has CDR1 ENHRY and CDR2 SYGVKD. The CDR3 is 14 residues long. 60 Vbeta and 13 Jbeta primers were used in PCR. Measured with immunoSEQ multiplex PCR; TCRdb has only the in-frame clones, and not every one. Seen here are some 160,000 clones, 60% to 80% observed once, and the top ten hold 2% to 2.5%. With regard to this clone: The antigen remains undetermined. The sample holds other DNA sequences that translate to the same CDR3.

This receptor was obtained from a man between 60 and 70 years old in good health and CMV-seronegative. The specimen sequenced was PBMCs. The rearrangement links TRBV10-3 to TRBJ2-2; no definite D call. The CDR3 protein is CAISESADTGELFF. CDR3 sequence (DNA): TGTGCCATCAGTGAGTCGGCAGACACCGGGGAGCTGTTTTTT.